Included here is one T cell receptor (beta chain) sequence, with context. The entry originates in a study of immune characterization of retroperitoneal liposarcoma. Germline V gene sequence: CDR1 WSHSY, CDR2 SAAADI. This CDR3 contains 12 residues. V gave up 8 bases and J gave up 1 base, with 8 bases separating them. MiXCR was run by TCRdb on the PCR reads, yielding one entry per CDR3 protein. The sample holds over 6,500 distinct CDR3 sequences, roughly 45% seen once. Material: tumor tissue. This chain links TRBV10-2 with TRBJ1-1; unclear D gene. The TCR originated in a male donor with retroperitoneal liposarcoma. CDR3 region: CASDPGNTEAFF. The CDR3 DNA follows: TGCGCCAGCGACCCAGGGAACACTGAAGCTTTCTTT.